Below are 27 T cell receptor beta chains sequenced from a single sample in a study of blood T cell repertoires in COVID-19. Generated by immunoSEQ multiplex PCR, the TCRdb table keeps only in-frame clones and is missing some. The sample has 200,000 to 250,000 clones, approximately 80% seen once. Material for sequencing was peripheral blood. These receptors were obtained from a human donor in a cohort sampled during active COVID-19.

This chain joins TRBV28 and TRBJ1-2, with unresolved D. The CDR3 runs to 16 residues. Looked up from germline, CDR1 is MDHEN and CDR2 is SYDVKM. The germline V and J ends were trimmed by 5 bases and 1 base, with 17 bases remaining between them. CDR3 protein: CASSTIAHYGNYGYTF. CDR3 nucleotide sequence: TGTGCCAGCAGTACTATTGCCCACTACGGTAACTATGGCTACACCTTC.

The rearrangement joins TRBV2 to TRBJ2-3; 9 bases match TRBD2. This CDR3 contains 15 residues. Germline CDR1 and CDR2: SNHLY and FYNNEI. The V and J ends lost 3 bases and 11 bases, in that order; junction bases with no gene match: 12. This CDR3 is CASSEGLAGSEGQYF. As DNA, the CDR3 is TGTGCCAGCAGTGAGGGTCTAGCGGGATCCGAGGGGCAGTATTTT.

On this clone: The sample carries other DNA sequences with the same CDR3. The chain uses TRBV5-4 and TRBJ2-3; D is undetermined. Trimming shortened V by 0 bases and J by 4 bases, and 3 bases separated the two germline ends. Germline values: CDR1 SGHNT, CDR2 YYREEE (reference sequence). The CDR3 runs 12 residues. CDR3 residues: CASSLAADTQYF. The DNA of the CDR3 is TGTGCCAGCAGCTTGGCAGCAGATACGCAGTATTTT.

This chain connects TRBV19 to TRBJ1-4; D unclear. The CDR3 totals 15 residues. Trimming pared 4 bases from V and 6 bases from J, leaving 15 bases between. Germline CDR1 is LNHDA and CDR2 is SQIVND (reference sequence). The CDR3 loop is CASSTYSGGDEKLFF. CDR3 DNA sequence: TGTGCCAGTAGTACGTACAGCGGAGGAGATGAAAAACTGTTTTTT. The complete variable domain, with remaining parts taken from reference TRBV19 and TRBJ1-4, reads DGGITQSPKYLFRKEGQNVTLSCEQNLNHDAMYWYRQDPGQGLRLIYYSQIVNDFQKGDIAEGYSVSREKKESFPLTVTSAQKNPTAFYLCASSTYSGGDEKLFFGSGTQLSVL.

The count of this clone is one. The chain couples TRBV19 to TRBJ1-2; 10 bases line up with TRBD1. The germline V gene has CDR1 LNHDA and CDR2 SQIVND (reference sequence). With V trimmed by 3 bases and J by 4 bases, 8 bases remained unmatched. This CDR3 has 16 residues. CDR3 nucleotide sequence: TGTGCCAGTAGTATGTTGCGACAGGGGGCAGGCTATGGCTACACCTTC. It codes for CASSMLRQGAGYGYTF.

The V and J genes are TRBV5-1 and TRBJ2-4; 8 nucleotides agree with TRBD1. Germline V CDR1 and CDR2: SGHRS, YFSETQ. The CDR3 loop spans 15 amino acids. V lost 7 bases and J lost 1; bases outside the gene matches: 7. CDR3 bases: TGCGCCAGCTCGACAGGGGACCCTGCCAAAAACATTCAGTACTTC. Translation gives CASSTGDPAKNIQYF.

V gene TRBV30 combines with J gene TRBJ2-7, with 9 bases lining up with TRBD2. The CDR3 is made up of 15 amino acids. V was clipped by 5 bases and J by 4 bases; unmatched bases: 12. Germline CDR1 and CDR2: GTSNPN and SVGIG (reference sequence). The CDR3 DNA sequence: TGTGCCTGGGGGATAGGCCTAGCGGGACCATACGAGCAGTACTTC. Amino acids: CAWGIGLAGPYEQYF.

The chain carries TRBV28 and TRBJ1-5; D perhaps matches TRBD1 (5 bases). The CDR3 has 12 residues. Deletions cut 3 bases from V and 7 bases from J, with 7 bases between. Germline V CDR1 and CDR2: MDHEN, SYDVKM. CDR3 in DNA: TGTGCCAGCAGTTTGTGGACACAGCCCCAGCATTTT. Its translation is CASSLWTQPQHF.

The CDR3 here is CSANEDYGYTF. The CDR3 DNA reads TGCAGTGCTAACGAGGACTATGGCTACACCTTC. The chain has TRBV20-1 and TRBJ1-2; D is unresolved. Germline CDR1 is DFQATT and CDR2 is SNEGSKA (reference sequence). The CDR3 is 11 amino acids. V dropped 4 bases and J dropped 3 bases, with 6 bases sitting between them.

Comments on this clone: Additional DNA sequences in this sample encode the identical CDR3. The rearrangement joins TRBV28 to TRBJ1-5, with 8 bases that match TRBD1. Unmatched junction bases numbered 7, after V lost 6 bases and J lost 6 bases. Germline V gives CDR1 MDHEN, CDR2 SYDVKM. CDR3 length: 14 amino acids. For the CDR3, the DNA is TGTGCCAGCAGCCCTGGACAGGGTGGTCAGCCCCAGCATTTT. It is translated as CASSPGQGGQPQHF. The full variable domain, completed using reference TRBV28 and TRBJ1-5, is DVKVTQSSRYLVKRTGEKVFLECVQDMDHENMFWYRQDPGLGLRLIYFSYDVKMKEKGDIPEGYSVSREKKERFSLILESASTNQTSMYLCASSPGQGGQPQHFGDGTRLSIL.

CDR3 protein: CATGQGVNTGELFF. In DNA, the CDR3 is TGTGCCACCGGACAGGGAGTGAACACCGGGGAGCTGTTTTTT. The chain couples TRBV24-1 to TRBJ2-2; 8 bases are shared with TRBD1. V lost 9 bases, J lost 1 base, and 3 bases stayed unmatched. Germline V CDR1 and CDR2: KGHDR, SFDVKD. The CDR3 consists of 14 residues.

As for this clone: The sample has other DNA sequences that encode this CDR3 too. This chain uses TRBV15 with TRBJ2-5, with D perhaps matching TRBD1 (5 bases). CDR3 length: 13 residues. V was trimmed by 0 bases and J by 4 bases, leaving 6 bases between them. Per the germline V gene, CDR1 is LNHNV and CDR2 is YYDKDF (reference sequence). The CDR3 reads CATSRDRGETQYF. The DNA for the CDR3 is TGTGCCACCAGCAGAGATAGGGGAGAGACCCAGTACTTC.

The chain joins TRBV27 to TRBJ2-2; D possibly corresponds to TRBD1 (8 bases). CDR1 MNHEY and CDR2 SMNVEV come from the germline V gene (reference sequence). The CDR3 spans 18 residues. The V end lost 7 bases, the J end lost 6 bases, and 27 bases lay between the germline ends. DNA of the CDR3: TGTGCCAGCAAAACACCATACAGGGGGGGCGTCGGGTCCGGGGAGCTGTTTTTT. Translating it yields CASKTPYRGGVGSGELFF.

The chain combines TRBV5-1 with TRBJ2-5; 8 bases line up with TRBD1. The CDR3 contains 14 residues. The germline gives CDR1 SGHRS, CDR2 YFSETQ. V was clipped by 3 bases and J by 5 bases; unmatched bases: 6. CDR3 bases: TGCGCCAGCAGCTCTACAGGGGGTGGGGAGACCCAGTACTTC. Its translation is CASSSTGGGETQYF. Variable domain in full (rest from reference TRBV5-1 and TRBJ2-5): KAGVTQTPRYLIKTRGQQVTLSCSPISGHRSVSWYQQTPGQGLQFLFEYFSETQRNKGNFPGRFSGRQFSNSRSEMNVSTLELGDSALYLCASSSTGGGETQYFGPGTRLLVL.

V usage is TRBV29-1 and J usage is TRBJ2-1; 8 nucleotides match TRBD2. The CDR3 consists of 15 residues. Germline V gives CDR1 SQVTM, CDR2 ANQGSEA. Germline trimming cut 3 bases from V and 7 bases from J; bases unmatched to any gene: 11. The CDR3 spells CSVEPRELAGNEQFF. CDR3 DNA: TGCAGCGTTGAGCCCCGAGAGTTAGCGGGAAATGAGCAGTTCTTC.

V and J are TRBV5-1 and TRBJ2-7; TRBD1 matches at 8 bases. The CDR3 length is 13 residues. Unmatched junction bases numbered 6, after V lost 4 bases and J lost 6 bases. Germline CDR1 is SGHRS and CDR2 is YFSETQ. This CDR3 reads CASSGGQGREQYF. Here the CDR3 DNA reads TGCGCCAGCAGCGGAGGACAGGGCCGCGAGCAGTACTTC.

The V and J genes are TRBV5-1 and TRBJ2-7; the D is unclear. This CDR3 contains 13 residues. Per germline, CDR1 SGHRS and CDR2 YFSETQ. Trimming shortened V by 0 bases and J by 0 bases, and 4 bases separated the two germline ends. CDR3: CASSLVSSYEQYF. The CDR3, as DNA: TGCGCCAGCAGCTTGGTCAGCTCCTACGAGCAGTACTTC.

The CDR3 DNA reads TGTGCCAGCAGCTTACCGCGCAGCAGGGACCAAGAGACCCAGTACTTC. The encoded protein is CASSLPRSRDQETQYF. The gene calls are TRBV7-9 and TRBJ2-5; possibly TRBD1 for D (5 bases). This CDR3 spans 16 amino acids. Trimming left V 2 bases short and J 0 bases short, with 13 bases between. Per germline, CDR1 SEHNR and CDR2 FQNEAQ (reference sequence).

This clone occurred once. The CDR3 here is CASSEALGSSYNSPLHF. The CDR3 DNA is TGTGCCAGCAGTGAAGCGCTAGGGAGCTCCTATAATTCACCCCTCCACTTT. The chain has TRBV2 and TRBJ1-6; D is unresolved. V gave up 0 bases and J gave up 0 bases, with 9 bases separating them. The CDR3 consists of 17 residues. Germline-derived CDR1 and CDR2 are SNHLY and FYNNEI.

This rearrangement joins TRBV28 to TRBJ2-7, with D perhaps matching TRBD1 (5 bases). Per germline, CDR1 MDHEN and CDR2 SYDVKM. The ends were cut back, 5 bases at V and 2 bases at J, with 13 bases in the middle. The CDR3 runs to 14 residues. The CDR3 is CASSPSDIPYEQYF. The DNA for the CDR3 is TGTGCCAGCAGTCCCTCGGACATTCCCTACGAGCAGTACTTC.

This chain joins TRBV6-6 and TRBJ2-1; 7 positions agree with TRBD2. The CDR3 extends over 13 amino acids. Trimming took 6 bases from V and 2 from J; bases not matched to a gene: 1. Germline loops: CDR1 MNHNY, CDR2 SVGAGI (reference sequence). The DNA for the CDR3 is TGTGCCAGCAGCGGGACTACCTACAATGAGCAGTTCTTC. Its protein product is CASSGTTYNEQFF.

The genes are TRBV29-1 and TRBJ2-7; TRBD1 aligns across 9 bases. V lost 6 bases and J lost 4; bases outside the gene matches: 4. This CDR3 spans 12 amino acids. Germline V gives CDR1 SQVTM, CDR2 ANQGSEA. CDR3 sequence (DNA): TGCAGCGTCCGGGACAGGGCTTACGAGCAGTACTTC. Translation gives CSVRDRAYEQYF.

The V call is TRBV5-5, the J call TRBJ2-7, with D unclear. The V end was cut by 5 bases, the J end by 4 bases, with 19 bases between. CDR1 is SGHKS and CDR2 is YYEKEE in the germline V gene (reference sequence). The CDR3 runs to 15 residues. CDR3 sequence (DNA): TGTGCCAGCAGGCTTAGCCCCCTCTCCTTTTACGAGCAGTACTTC. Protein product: CASRLSPLSFYEQYF.

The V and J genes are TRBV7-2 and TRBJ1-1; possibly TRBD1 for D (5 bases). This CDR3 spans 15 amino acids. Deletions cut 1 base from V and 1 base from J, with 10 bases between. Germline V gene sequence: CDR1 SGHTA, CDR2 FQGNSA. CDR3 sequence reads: CASSLGQWKNTEAFF. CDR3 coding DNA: TGTGCCAGCAGCTTAGGACAGTGGAAGAACACTGAAGCTTTCTTT.

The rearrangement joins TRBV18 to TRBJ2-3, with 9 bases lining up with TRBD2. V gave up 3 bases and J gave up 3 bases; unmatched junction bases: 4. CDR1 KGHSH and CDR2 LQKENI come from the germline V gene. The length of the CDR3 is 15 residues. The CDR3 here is CASSPIAGETDTQYF. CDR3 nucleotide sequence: TGTGCCAGCTCACCCATAGCGGGAGAGACAGATACGCAGTATTTT.

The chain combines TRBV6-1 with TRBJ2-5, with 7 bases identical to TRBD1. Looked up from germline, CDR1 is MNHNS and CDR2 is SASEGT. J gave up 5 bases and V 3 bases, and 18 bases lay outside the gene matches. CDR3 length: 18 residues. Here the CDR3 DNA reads TGTGCCAGCAGTGAGGAGGTCTTAGGGGGCTCCCCCAGGGAGACCCAGTACTTC. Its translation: CASSEEVLGGSPRETQYF.

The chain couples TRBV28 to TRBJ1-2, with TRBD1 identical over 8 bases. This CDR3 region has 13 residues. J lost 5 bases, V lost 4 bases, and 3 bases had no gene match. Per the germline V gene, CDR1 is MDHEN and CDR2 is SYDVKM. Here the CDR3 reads CASSWTGIYGYTF. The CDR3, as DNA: TGTGCCAGCAGTTGGACAGGGATTTATGGCTACACCTTC.